The rows below give T cell receptor beta chains drawn from one sample of a study of blood T cell repertoires in COVID-19. The table came from immunoSEQ multiplex PCR; TCRdb's copy has only in-frame clones and leaves some out. Here the sample spans 250,000 to 350,000 clones, over 75% being singletons. The sequenced material came from peripheral blood. These receptor sequences come from a woman between 55 and 75 years old with acute or convalescent COVID-19. The CDR3 runs from the conserved cysteine through the conserved F or W.

V gene,J gene,CDR3 protein
TRBV6-6,TRBJ1-2,CASSYGEGANYGYTF
TRBV14,TRBJ1-2,CASSQDSRTEYGYTF
TRBV20-1,TRBJ2-7,CSASPGTGGAYEQYF
TRBV5-6,TRBJ1-2,CASSPRTKDGYTF
TRBV4-3,TRBJ2-1,CASSQEALAGGDEQFF
TRBV9,TRBJ1-1,CASSVGHRGVTEAFF
TRBV11-1,TRBJ1-2,CASSRYEDRVHGYTF
TRBV7-9,TRBJ2-3,CASSSGIAGGTDTQYF
TRBV27,TRBJ2-7,CASSLGLDSYEQYF
TRBV20-1,TRBJ2-2,CSASFPGRFGELFF
TRBV29-1,TRBJ2-2,CSVESRLNTGELFF
TRBV9,TRBJ2-5,CASSVPRTGVGGETQYF
TRBV5-4,TRBJ1-3,CASSLSQGRGNTIYF
TRBV5-8,TRBJ1-5,CASSSGQAPNQPQHF
TRBV13,TRBJ2-3,CASSSGQGTDTQYF
TRBV5-1,TRBJ2-7,CASSRYGTGGRFEQYF
TRBV7-6,TRBJ2-1,CASSLMTGSSYNEQFF
TRBV5-6,TRBJ1-5,CASSYSGTGVYQPQHF
TRBV5-5,TRBJ2-7,CASSLVPSTYEQYF
TRBV10-3,TRBJ2-1,CAISPSGTQYNEQFF
TRBV10-3,TRBJ2-7,CAITLTPAGEQYF
TRBV19,TRBJ1-1,CASSRVERGTEAFF
TRBV18,TRBJ1-3,CASSPSGNTIYF
TRBV10-3,TRBJ2-1,CAIASGGPRSYNEQFF
TRBV7-9,TRBJ1-3,CASSPVGSGNTIYF
TRBV19,TRBJ1-1,CASSIGGPGAFF
TRBV4-2,TRBJ1-1,CASSQAATGVEAEAFF
TRBV10-3,TRBJ2-7,CAISEGGNYEQYF
TRBV14,TRBJ1-1,CASSRISGGYTEAFF
TRBV5-5,TRBJ2-2,CASSLVASLRTGELFF
TRBV28,TRBJ2-3,CASSPRTSGRAAQYF
TRBV5-1,TRBJ1-4,CASSSRQGGEKLFF
TRBV4-3,TRBJ1-2,CASSQERGGYYGYTF
TRBV19,TRBJ1-2,CASSADRVTSNYGYTF
TRBV10-3,TRBJ1-4,CAIQDREGEKLFF
TRBV5-6,TRBJ1-5,CASSRTGSNQPQHF
TRBV29-1,TRBJ1-1,CSVPTGSEAFF
TRBV7-3,TRBJ1-5,CASSLAQVRSNQPQHF
TRBV19,TRBJ1-2,CASSILNAYGYTF
TRBV28,TRBJ2-1,CASRVTSGYNEQFF
TRBV19,TRBJ1-1,CASSAGMDTEAFF
TRBV2,TRBJ2-7,CASSPDRVGDEQYF